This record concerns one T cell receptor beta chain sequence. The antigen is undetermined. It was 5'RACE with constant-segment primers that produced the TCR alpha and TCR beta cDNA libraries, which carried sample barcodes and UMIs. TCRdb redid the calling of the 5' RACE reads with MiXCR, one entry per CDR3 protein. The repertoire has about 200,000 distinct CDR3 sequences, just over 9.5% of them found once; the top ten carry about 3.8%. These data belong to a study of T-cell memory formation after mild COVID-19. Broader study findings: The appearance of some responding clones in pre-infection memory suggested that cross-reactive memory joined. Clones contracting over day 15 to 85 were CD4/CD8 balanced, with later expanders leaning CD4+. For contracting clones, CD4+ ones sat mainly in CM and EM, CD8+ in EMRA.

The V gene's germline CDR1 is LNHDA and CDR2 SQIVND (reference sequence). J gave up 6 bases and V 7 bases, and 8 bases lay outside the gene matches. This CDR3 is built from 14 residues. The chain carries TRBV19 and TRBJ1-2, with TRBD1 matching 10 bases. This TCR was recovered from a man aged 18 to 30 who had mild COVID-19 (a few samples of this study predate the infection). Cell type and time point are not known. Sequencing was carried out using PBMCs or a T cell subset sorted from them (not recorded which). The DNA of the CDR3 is TGTGCCAGTACCGATCAGGGACAGGGGAATGGCTACACCTTC. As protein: CASTDQGQGNGYTF.